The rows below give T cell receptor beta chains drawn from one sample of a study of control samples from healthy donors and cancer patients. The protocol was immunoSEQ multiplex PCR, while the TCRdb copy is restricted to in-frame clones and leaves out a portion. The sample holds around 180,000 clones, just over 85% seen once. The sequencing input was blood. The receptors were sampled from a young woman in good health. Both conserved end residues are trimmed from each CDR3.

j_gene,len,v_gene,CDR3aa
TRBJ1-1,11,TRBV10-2,AGSHNLNTEAF
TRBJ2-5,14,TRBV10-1,ASSLASGVVGETQY
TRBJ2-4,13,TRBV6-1,ASSESFLGWNIQY
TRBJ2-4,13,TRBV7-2,ASSLPGGRRNIQY
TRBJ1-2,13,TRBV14,ASSHVNRGDYGYT
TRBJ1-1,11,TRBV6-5,ASILITNTEAF
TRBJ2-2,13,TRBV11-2,ASSRGTSGPGELF
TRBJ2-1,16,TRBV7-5,VRSRGLAGAPSYNEQF
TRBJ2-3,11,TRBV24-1,ATSKPGTDTQY
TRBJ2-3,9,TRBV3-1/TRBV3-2,ASSQSDTQY
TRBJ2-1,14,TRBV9,ASSARSGGDFGEQF
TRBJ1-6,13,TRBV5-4,ASSETGGATSPLH
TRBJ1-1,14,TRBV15,ATSRGGQSLGTEAF
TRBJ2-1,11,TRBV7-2,ASSLSSVNEQF
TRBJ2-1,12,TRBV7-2,ASIHSGSPNEQF
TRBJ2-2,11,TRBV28,ASSLLNTGELF
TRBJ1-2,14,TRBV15,ATSTADRVGGYGYT
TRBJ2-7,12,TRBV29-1,SVVTPTSPYEQY
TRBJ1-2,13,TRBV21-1,ASSKALGSFYGYT
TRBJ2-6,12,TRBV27,ASSLSSRANVLT
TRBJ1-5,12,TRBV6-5,ASSDGQGTQPQH
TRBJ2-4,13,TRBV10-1,ASSESTGSGNIQY
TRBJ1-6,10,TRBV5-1,ASSSLTGTLH
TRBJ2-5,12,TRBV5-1,ASSLGLVEETQY
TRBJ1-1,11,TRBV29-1,SVYSTGGPSAF